This T cell receptor beta chain emerged from a study of regulatory T cells in long-lasting Graves disease. Notes on this clonotype: Its antigen is unidentified.

Time point reported: newly diagnosed GD, antithyroid drugs for less than 3 months. With RNA extracted from PBMCs as input, the TCR library was made. The CDR3 has 18 residues. CDR1 is LNHDA and CDR2 is SQIVND in the germline V gene (reference sequence). V dropped 4 bases and J dropped 3 bases, with 22 bases sitting between them. The TCR beta library used iRepertoire HTBI primers with Arm-PCR amplification of CDR3. TCRdb reprocessed the multiplex PCR reads with MiXCR, giving one entry per CDR3 protein. The sample shows 350,000 to 450,000 distinct CDR3 sequences, over 9.5% of them seen only once. Study observations and caveats: Persistent patients had more shared public clonotypes (roughly 2,500) than new patients (roughly 970). Persistent Graves' patients showed less TCR diversity than newly diagnosed patients showed.

These data are also associated with another study on T cells in Graves' hyperthyroidism and ophthalmopathy. From that report: The HTBI primer set was used in a first-round RT-PCR of the TCR CDR3. Blood also showed most of the thyroid clonotypes that were expanded above 0.001.

This receptor was taken from a young woman with Graves disease. This specimen was peripheral blood mononuclear cells (PBMCs), taken at new diagnosis, from a patient treated with antithyroid drugs. The J gene is TRBJ2-1, the V gene TRBV19, with D perhaps TRBD2 (6 bases). The CDR3 loop is CASSTDPRGGANYNEQFF. CDR3 in DNA: TGTGCCAGTAGTACCGACCCCCGTGGAGGGGCCAACTACAATGAGCAGTTCTTC.